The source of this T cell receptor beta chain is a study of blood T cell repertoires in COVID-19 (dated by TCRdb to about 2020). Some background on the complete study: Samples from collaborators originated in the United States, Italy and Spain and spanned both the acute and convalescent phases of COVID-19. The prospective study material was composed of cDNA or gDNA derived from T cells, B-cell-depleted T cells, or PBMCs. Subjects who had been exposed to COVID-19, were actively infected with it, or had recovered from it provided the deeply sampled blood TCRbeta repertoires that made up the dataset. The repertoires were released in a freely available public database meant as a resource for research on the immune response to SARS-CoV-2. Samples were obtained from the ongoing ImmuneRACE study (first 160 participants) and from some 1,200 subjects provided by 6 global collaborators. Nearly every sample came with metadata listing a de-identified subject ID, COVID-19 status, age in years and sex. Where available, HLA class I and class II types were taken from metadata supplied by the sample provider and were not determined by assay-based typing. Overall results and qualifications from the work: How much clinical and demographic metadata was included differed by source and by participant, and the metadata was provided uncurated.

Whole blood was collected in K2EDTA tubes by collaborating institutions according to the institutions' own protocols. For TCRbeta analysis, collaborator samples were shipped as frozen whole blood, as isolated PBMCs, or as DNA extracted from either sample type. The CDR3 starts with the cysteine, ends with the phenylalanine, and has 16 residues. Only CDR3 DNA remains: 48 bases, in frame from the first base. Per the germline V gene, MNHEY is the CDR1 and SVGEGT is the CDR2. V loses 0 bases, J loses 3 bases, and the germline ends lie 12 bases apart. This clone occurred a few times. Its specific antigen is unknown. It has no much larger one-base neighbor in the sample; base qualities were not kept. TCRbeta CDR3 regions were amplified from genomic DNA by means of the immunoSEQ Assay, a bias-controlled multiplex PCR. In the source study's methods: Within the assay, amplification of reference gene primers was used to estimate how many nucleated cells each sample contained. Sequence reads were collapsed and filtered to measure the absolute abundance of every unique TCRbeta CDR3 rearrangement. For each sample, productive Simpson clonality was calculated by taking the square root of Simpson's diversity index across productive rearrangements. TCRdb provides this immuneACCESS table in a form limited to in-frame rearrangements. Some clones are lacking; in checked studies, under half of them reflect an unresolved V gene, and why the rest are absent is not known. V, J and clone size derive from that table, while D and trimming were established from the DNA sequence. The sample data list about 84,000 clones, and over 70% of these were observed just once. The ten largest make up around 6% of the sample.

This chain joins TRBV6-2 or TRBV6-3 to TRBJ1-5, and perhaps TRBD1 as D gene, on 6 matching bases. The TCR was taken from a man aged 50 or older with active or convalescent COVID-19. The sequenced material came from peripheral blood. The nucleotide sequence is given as TGTGCCAGCAGTTACTCATTAAAGGGGGTCAATCAGCCCCAGCATTTT. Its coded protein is CASSYSLKGVNQPQHF.